This T cell receptor (beta chain) originates from a study of spatial heterogeneity in lung cancer. Study-level background: Correlation of TCR transcript counts in tumor regions with a T cell module score from matched bulk RNA-seq was strong. Every unique TCR and UMI combination, on average, appeared more than ten times in raw reads. Study-wide points: One measure, the expanded intratumoral alpha and beta TCR count, tracked tumor mutation counts.

This clonotype was recorded many times. Its cognate antigen is unknown. TCRdb called the 5' RACE reads again in MiXCR, with one record for every CDR3 protein. The sample holds over 25,000 distinct CDR3 sequences, more than 5.5% seen once. The V segment lost 8 bases and the J segment 2 bases; nucleotides outside the gene matches: 6. The CDR3 spans 14 residues. From germline, CDR1 is MNHEY and CDR2 SVGEGT. Time point in this sample: sample taken at primary tumor resection. Donors were about 70 untreated early-stage non-small cell lung cancer patients. The genes are TRBV6-2 or TRBV6-3 and TRBJ1-3, with 7 bases that match TRBD1. The clonotype originates from a male donor with early-stage non-small cell lung cancer. The source material was lung tumor tissue, sampled at surgery. In nucleotides, the CDR3 is TGTGCCAGCGCGACCACAGGGGCTGGAAACACCATATATTTT. It is translated as CASATTGAGNTIYF.